These T cell receptor beta chains were read from a single sample in a study of blood T cell repertoires in COVID-19. Libraries were prepared by immunoSEQ multiplex PCR; TCRdb keeps only in-frame clonotypes and omits some of them. The table records about 100,000 clones, just under 95% of them present only once. Sequencing was carried out using peripheral blood. These receptors all come from a man aged 70 or older with acute or convalescent COVID-19. CDR3s leave out the opening cysteine and the closing phenylalanine or tryptophan. Each record gives: D gene, J gene, V gene, CDR3 protein. D genes are given only for firm matches.

D gene: TRBD2; J gene: TRBJ2-2; V gene: TRBV4-1; CDR3 protein: ASSLRGLARTGELF
D gene: NA; J gene: TRBJ2-3; V gene: TRBV4-3; CDR3 protein: ASSQLSTDTQY
D gene: NA; J gene: TRBJ1-4; V gene: TRBV7-9; CDR3 protein: ASSRLGVWEKLF
D gene: NA; J gene: TRBJ1-5; V gene: TRBV9; CDR3 protein: ASSVGHSNQPQH
D gene: NA; J gene: TRBJ1-1; V gene: TRBV30; CDR3 protein: AWSVPGRTEAF
D gene: NA; J gene: TRBJ1-2; V gene: TRBV19; CDR3 protein: ASTATGERRVGNYGYT
D gene: NA; J gene: TRBJ2-2; V gene: TRBV7-9; CDR3 protein: ASSLGPAGELF
D gene: NA; J gene: TRBJ1-4; V gene: TRBV25-1; CDR3 protein: ASSEYPPEKLF
D gene: NA; J gene: TRBJ1-2; V gene: TRBV30; CDR3 protein: AWRHPSGEMIGYT
D gene: NA; J gene: TRBJ2-2; V gene: TRBV4-1; CDR3 protein: ASSHGQLGGSTGELF